The sequence of this T cell receptor (beta chain) was determined in a study of shared clonotypes between healthy human individuals. CD45RO-negative, CCR7-selected cells formed the naive CD8 fraction, which excluded terminally differentiated effector memory CD45RA+ cells. DNA at 200 ng, about 30,000 T cell genomes, went into sorted-subset replicate PCRs. The protocol was immunoSEQ multiplex PCR, while the TCRdb copy is restricted to in-frame clones and leaves out a portion. The data contain about 1,800,000 clones, roughly 95% of them singletons. The germline V gene has CDR1 LGHNA and CDR2 YSLEER. This CDR3 comprises 16 residues. V gave up 4 bases and J gave up 7 bases, with 22 bases separating them.

This receptor was obtained from a man between 18 and 35 years old in good health. The sequencing sample was made of naive CD8+ T cells sorted from blood. This rearrangement joins TRBV4-3 to TRBJ2-5; D possibly uses TRBD1 or TRBD2 (5 bases each). The CDR3 DNA reads TGCGCCAGCAGCCGATACCGGGACGAGCACGTTGGGACCCAGTACTTC. This gives the protein CASSRYRDEHVGTQYF.